These 20 T cell receptor beta chains were sequenced from one sample in a study of cytomegalovirus exposure and HLA in healthy donors. The PCR made use of 60 Vbeta and 13 Jbeta primers. Measured with immunoSEQ multiplex PCR; TCRdb has only the in-frame clones, and not every one. This sample has about 160,000 clones; about 70% occur once, and the top ten carry 3.5% to 5.5%. The sequenced sample consisted of PBMCs. All receptors come from a woman aged 18-35 years in good health and CMV-seropositive.

This clone has a handful of counts. V is TRBV12-5 and J is TRBJ2-5; D is perhaps TRBD2 (6 bases). The DNA end is a closer match to TRBJ2-7, so the J assignment may be wrong. Germline V gene data show CDR1 as LGHNT and CDR2 as FRNRAP. This CDR3 comprises 17 residues. The CDR3 region has the DNA TGTGCTAGTGGTTTGGTAAGTTCCCCGCGGGAACCCTACGAGCAGTACTTC. This sequence encodes CASGLVSSPREPYEQYF.

V usage is TRBV13 and J usage is TRBJ1-2, with 7 positions matching TRBD1. Per the germline V gene, CDR1 is PRHDT and CDR2 is FYEKMQ (reference sequence). J was trimmed by 8 bases and V by 5 bases; bases with no gene match: 8. There are 13 residues in the CDR3. The CDR3 spells CASSLSDRDGYTF. The CDR3, as DNA: TGTGCCAGCAGCCTCTCCGACAGGGACGGCTACACCTTC.

This chain joins TRBV9 and TRBJ1-2; 12 bases line up with TRBD1. The V gene end was trimmed by 4 bases and the J gene end by 7 bases; junction bases not matched to a gene: 2. The CDR3 runs 13 residues. Germline CDR1 reads SGDLS; CDR2 reads YYNGEE. CDR3 nucleotide sequence: TGTGCCAGCAGCCCGGGACAGGGGGCTGGCTACACCTTC. Translation: CASSPGQGAGYTF.

The V gene is TRBV29-1, the J gene TRBJ1-2, with 11 bases identical to TRBD1. The CDR3 spans 14 residues. J was trimmed by 7 bases and V by 5 bases; bases with no gene match: 9. Germline values: CDR1 SQVTM, CDR2 ANQGSEA. The DNA of the CDR3 is TGCAGCGTTACGGACAGGGGGCAAGGGGTTGGCTACACCTTC. Translation: CSVTDRGQGVGYTF.

The chain uses TRBV11-1 and TRBJ2-7; TRBD2 matches 8 bases. V lost 5 bases, J lost 5 bases, and 8 bases stayed unmatched. Germline CDR1 SGHAT, CDR2 FQDESV (reference sequence). The CDR3 loop spans 14 amino acids. The CDR3 is CASSPGLAVHEQYF. CDR3 nucleotides: TGTGCCAGCAGCCCCGGACTAGCCGTCCACGAGCAGTACTTC.

This clone occurred a few times. The rearrangement joins TRBV10-1 to TRBJ2-7; D not resolved. Trimming cost V 0 bases and J 5 bases, with 2 bases left between them. Germline CDR1 is WNHNN and CDR2 is SYGVQD (reference sequence). This CDR3 contains 11 residues. CDR3 bases: TGCGCCAGCAGTGAGTCCAACGAGCAGTACTTC. The encoded protein is CASSESNEQYF.

This clone was detected many times. V and J are TRBV6-1 and TRBJ1-2; 7 nucleotides agree with TRBD1. This CDR3 comprises 13 residues. Looked up from germline, CDR1 is MNHNS and CDR2 is SASEGT. Losses at the gene ends were 5 bases for V and 5 bases for J; bases not matched to a gene: 5. CDR3 protein: CASSPDRTYGYTF. The DNA for the CDR3 is TGTGCCAGCAGTCCGGACAGGACTTATGGCTACACCTTC.

V usage is TRBV7-2 and J usage is TRBJ1-1; no firm D call. Between the trimmed V and J ends, which lost 1 base and 2 bases, there was a span of 8 bases. The CDR3 contains 14 residues. CDR1 SGHTA and CDR2 FQGNSA come from the germline V gene. The CDR3 sequence is CASSLVRQNTEAFF. The CDR3 bases are TGTGCCAGCAGCTTAGTCAGGCAAAACACTGAAGCTTTCTTT.

The chain is built from TRBV6-5 and TRBJ2-2, with 7 bases identical to TRBD1. CDR3 length: 15 residues. Per the germline V gene, CDR1 is MNHEY and CDR2 is SVGAGI. V lost 0 bases to trimming and J lost 5 bases; unmatched junction nucleotides: 3. The CDR3 DNA follows: TGTGCCAGCAGTTACTCGTGGGGACAGACCGGGGAGCTGTTTTTT. Protein sequence: CASSYSWGQTGELFF.

J is TRBJ1-1 and V is TRBV7-4; D uncertain. Germline CDR1 reads SGHVT; CDR2 reads SQSDAQ. Trimming took off 5 bases at V and 10 bases at J, with 11 bases between the two ends. This CDR3 has 11 amino acids. For the CDR3, the DNA is TGTGCCAGCAGCGACATTTTCGGAGCTTTCTTT. It encodes CASSDIFGAFF.

The chain combines TRBV5-1 with TRBJ2-5, with TRBD2 identical over 7 bases. The junction had 9 bases not matched to a gene; V was cut back by 0 bases and J by 7 bases. Germline assignment: CDR1 SGHRS and CDR2 YFSETQ. The CDR3 covers 15 residues. CDR3 protein: CASSLALADPGTQYF. CDR3 DNA sequence: TGCGCCAGCAGCTTGGCCCTAGCGGACCCGGGGACCCAGTACTTC.

As DNA, the CDR3 is TGTGCCAGCAGCCCAACAGGGTACACTGAAGCTTTCTTT. Translated: CASSPTGYTEAFF. This chain uses TRBV9 with TRBJ1-1; D possibly corresponds to TRBD1 (6 bases). The CDR3 loop spans 13 amino acids. Germline V CDR1 and CDR2: SGDLS, YYNGEE. V lost 4 bases, J lost 3 bases, and 10 bases lay in between.

The V and J genes are TRBV11-2 and TRBJ1-2; D uncertain. The CDR3 consists of 14 residues. Trimming cost V 6 bases and J 5 bases, with 16 bases left between them. Germline V CDR1 and CDR2: SGHAT, FQNNGV. Written as DNA, the CDR3 is TGTGCCAGCAGTTGGAGGGTACCTACTTATGGCTACACCTTC. It is translated as CASSWRVPTYGYTF.

The chain combines TRBV6-5 with TRBJ2-3, with 10 bases lining up with TRBD1. Germline V lookup: CDR1 MNHEY, CDR2 SVGAGI. V shed 4 bases and J 14 bases; nucleotides not matched to a gene: 12. This CDR3 is 14 amino acids long. The DNA of the CDR3 is TGTGCCAGCAGTTCCGCCCAGCGGACAGGGGGAGGGTATTTT. Amino acids: CASSSAQRTGGGYF.

The chain is built from TRBV30 and TRBJ2-1; 8 bases agree with TRBD2. V gave up 3 bases and J gave up 7 bases; unmatched junction bases: 11. The CDR3 sequence is 15 residues long. The germline V gene encodes CDR1 GTSNPN and CDR2 SVGIG (reference sequence). The CDR3, as DNA: TGTGCCTGGAGCCCCCTCGGGGGGGCTTTAAATGAGCAGTTCTTC. Protein sequence: CAWSPLGGALNEQFF.

The chain is built from TRBV4-3 and TRBJ2-2, with D possibly matching TRBD1 (5 bases). The V gene lost 0 bases and the J gene lost 4 bases, with 15 bases spanning the gap. CDR1 and CDR2 from the germline V gene are LGHNA and YSLEER. The CDR3 contains 17 residues. The CDR3 DNA reads TGCGCCAGCAGCCAAGAAACAGGAACGGGCGTCACCGGGGAGCTGTTTTTT. Protein product: CASSQETGTGVTGELFF.

V usage is TRBV7-2 and J usage is TRBJ2-5; 7 bases are shared with TRBD2. The CDR3 has 14 residues. Germline assignment: CDR1 SGHTA and CDR2 FQGNSA. The junction had 5 bases not matched to a gene; V was cut back by 4 bases and J by 3 bases. Here the CDR3 reads CASSSPGLEETQYF. The DNA for the CDR3 is TGTGCCAGCAGCTCCCCCGGACTAGAAGAGACCCAGTACTTC.

The chain carries TRBV9 and TRBJ2-7; maybe TRBD1 (5 bases). Germline CDR1 and CDR2: SGDLS and YYNGEE. CDR3 length: 15 residues. The V end was cut by 4 bases, the J end by 0 bases, with 14 bases between. This chain's CDR3 is CASSLGPDFSYEQYF. Here the CDR3 DNA reads TGTGCCAGCAGCTTGGGGCCAGACTTCTCCTACGAGCAGTACTTC.

The chain links TRBV5-6 to TRBJ1-2; D is unclear. This CDR3 region has 13 residues. CDR1 and CDR2 from the germline V gene are SGHDT and YYEEEE. V lost 4 bases and J 2 bases, leaving 9 bases between the germline ends. DNA of the CDR3: TGTGCCAGCAGCCGTATATCGAACTATGGCTACACCTTC. Translating it yields CASSRISNYGYTF. Filled out from reference TRBV5-6 and TRBJ1-2, the complete variable domain reads DAGVTQSPTHLIKTRGQQVTLRCSPKSGHDTVSWYQQALGQGPQFIFQYYEEEERQRGNFPDRFSGHQFPNYSSELNVNALLLGDSALYLCASSRISNYGYTFGSGTRLTVV.

The chain carries TRBV6-5 and TRBJ1-2; D perhaps matches TRBD1 (6 bases). Between the trimmed V and J ends, which lost 0 bases and 5 bases, there was a span of 13 bases. Germline lookup yields CDR1 MNHEY and CDR2 SVGAGI. The CDR3 sequence is 15 residues long. CDR3 bases: TGTGCCAGCAGTTACTCGATTCAACAGGGTTATGGCTACACCTTC. It codes for CASSYSIQQGYGYTF.